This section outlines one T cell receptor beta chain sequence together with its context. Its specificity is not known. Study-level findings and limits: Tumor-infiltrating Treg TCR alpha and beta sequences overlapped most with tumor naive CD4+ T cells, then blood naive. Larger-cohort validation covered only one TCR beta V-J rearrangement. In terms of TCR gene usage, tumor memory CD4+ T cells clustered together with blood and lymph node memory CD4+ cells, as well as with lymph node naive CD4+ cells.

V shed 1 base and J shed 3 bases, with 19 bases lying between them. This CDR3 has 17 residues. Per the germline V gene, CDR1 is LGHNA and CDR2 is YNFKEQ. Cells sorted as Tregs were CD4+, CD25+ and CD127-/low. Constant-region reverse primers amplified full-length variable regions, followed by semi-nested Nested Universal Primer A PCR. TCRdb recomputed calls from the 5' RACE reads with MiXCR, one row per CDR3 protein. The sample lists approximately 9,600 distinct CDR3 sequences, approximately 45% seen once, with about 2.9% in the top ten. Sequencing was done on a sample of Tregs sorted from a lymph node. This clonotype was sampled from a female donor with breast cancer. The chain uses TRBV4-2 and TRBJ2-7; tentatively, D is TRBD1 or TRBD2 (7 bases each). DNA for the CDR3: TGTGCCAGCAGCCAAGGGGGAGGGGGCATTGTTCTCTACGAGCAGTACTTC. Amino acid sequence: CASSQGGGGIVLYEQYF.